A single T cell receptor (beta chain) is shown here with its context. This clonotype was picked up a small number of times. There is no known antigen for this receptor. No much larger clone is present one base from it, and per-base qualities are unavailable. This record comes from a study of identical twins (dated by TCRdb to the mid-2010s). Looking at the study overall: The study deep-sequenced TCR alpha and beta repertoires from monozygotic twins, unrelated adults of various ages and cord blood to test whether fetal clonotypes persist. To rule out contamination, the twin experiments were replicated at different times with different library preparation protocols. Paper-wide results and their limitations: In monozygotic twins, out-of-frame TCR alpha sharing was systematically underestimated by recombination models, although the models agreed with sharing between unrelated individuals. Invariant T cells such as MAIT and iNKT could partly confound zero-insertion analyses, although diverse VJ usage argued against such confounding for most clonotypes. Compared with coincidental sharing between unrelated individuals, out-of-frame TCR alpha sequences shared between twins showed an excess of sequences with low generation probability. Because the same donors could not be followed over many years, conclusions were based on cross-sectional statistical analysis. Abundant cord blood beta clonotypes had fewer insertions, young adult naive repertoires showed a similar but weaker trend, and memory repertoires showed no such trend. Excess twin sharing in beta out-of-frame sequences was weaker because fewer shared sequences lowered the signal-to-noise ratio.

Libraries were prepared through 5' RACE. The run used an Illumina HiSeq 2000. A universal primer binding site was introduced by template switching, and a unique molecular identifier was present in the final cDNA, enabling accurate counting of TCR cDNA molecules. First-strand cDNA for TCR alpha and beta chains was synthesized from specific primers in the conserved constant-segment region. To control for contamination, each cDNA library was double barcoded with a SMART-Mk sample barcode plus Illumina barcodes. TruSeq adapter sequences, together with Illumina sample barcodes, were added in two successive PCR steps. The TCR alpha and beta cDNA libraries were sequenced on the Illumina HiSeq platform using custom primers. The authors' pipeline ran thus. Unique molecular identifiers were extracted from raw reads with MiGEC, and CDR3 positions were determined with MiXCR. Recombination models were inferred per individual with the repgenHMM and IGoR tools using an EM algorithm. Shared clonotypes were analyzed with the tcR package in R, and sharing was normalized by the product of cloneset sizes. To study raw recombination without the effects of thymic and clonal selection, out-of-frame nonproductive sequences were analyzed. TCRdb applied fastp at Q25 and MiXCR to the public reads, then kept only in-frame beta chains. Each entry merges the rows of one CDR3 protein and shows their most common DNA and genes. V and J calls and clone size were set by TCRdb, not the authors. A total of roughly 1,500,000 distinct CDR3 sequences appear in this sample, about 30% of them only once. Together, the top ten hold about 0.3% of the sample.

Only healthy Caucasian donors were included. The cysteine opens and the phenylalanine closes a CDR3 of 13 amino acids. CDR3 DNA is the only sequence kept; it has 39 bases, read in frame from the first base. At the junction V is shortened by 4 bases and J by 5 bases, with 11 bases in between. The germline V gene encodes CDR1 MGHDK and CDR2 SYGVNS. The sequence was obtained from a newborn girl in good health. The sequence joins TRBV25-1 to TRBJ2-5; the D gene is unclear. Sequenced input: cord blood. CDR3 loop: CASSGIWTETQYF. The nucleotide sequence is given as TGTGCCAGCAGTGGGATCTGGACGGAGACCCAGTACTTC.